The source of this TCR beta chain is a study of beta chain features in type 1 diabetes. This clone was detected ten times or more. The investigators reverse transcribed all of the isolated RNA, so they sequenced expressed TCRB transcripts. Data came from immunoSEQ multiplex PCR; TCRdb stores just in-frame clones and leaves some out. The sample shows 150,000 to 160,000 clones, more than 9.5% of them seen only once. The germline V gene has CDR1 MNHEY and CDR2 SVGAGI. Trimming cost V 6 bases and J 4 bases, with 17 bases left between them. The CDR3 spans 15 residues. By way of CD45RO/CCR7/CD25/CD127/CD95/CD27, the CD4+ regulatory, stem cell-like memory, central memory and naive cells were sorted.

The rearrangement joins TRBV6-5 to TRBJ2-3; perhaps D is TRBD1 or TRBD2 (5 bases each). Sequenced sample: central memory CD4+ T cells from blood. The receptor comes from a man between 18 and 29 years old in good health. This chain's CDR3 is CASSPWGRGSDTQYF. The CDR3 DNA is TGTGCCAGCAGCCCCTGGGGGAGAGGCTCAGATACGCAGTATTTT.